The 24 T cell receptor beta chains reported below all come from one sample, sequenced in a study of control samples from healthy donors and cancer patients. The repertoire was sequenced with immunoSEQ multiplex PCR; TCRdb's copy has only in-frame clones and lacks some. The sample shows approximately 70,000 clones, more than 80% of them seen only once. Sample: blood. The receptors derive from a man aged 60 to 75 in good health.

The chain employs TRBV30 and TRBJ1-4, with no clear D. Germline CDR1 is GTSNPN and CDR2 is SVGIG (reference sequence). This CDR3 has 14 residues. Trimming shortened V by 4 bases and J by 12 bases, and 21 bases separated the two germline ends. In nucleotides, the CDR3 is TGTGCCTGGAACCCGAGGCAGGCCACCAGTCAACTGTTTTTT. Its protein is CAWNPRQATSQLFF.

The DNA of the CDR3 is TGTGCCAGCTCACTTGCCGGGGCGGGAGTTTTATACAATGAGCAGTTCTTC. As protein: CASSLAGAGVLYNEQFF. The chain couples TRBV18 to TRBJ2-1; 7 bases agree with TRBD2. Per germline, CDR1 KGHSH and CDR2 LQKENI. This CDR3 region has 17 residues. The junction had 13 bases not matched to a gene; V was cut back by 4 bases and J by 4 bases.

The V and J genes are TRBV6-6 and TRBJ2-1; D is undetermined. This CDR3 has 14 amino acids. Germline lookup yields CDR1 MNHNY and CDR2 SVGAGI (reference sequence). V was shortened by 0 bases and J by 10 bases, with 13 bases between the two germline ends. For the CDR3, the DNA is TGTGCCAGCAGTTACTCGAAATGGCGCGAAGAGCAGTTCTTC. As protein: CASSYSKWREEQFF.

Worth noting for this clone: Other DNA sequences in this specimen translate into the identical CDR3. The V gene is TRBV7-3, the J gene TRBJ2-1; a possible D gene is TRBD1 (6 bases). CDR3 length: 13 residues. CDR1 and CDR2 from the germline V gene are SGHTA and FQGTGA. V lost 2 bases and J lost 4, with 6 bases in between. CDR3 DNA sequence: TGTGCCAGCAGCTTAGGACAGTACAATGAGCAGTTCTTC. Amino acids: CASSLGQYNEQFF. Full variable domain (missing parts from reference TRBV7-3 and TRBJ2-1): GAGVSQTPSNKVTEKGKYVELRCDPISGHTALYWYRQSLGQGPEFLIYFQGTGAADDSGLPNDRFFAVRPEGSVSTLKIQRTERGDSAVYLCASSLGQYNEQFFGPGTRLTVL.

This chain joins TRBV2 and TRBJ1-1; 9 nucleotides align to TRBD1. The CDR3 contains 14 residues. V gave up 6 bases and J gave up 5 bases; unmatched junction bases: 7. Looked up from germline, CDR1 is SNHLY and CDR2 is FYNNEI. CDR3 region: CASRGQGTGTEAFF. The CDR3 DNA reads TGTGCCAGCAGGGGACAGGGTACGGGGACTGAAGCTTTCTTT.

The chain recombines TRBV10-3 with TRBJ2-3; the match to TRBD2 covers 7 bases. The trim removed 3 bases at V and 1 base at J, leaving 4 bases unmatched. Germline CDR1 ENHRY, CDR2 SYGVKD. The CDR3 sequence is 15 residues long. CDR3 loop: CAISDKGGRTDTQYF. The CDR3 DNA is TGTGCCATCAGTGACAAGGGAGGGCGCACAGATACGCAGTATTTT.

By sample share, this clone is medium-sized (0.01 to 0.1%). The chain combines TRBV7-2 with TRBJ1-2, with D perhaps matching TRBD1 (5 bases). The CDR3 consists of 14 residues. Germline V lookup: CDR1 SGHTA, CDR2 FQGNSA. V lost 7 bases and J lost 2, with 14 bases in between. The CDR3 nucleotides read TGTGCCAGCAACAGCGAGGGACTCAACTATGGCTACACCTTC. Its protein product is CASNSEGLNYGYTF.

This chain joins TRBV5-6 and TRBJ2-6; D remains unclear. The germline V gene encodes CDR1 SGHDT and CDR2 YYEEEE. V lost 0 bases and J lost 10, with 14 bases in between. There are 15 residues in the CDR3. The CDR3: CASSLDLTDLNVLTF. The CDR3 DNA reads as TGTGCCAGCAGCTTGGATCTAACGGACCTAAACGTCCTGACTTTC.

The table lists this clone with a count of one. This chain connects TRBV18 to TRBJ2-4; D is undetermined. Germline V lookup: CDR1 KGHSH, CDR2 LQKENI. This CDR3 region has 13 residues. V was pared by 2 bases and J by 5 bases, with 7 bases between. The CDR3 DNA sequence: TGTGCCAGCTCACCAGATGGGGAAAACATTCAGTACTTC. It encodes CASSPDGENIQYF.

CDR3 in DNA: TGCAGTGAGGACAGGGCAACTGAAGCTTTCTTT. The encoded protein is CSEDRATEAFF. V and J are TRBV20-1 and TRBJ1-1, with 8 bases that match TRBD1. The CDR3 is 11 residues long. Germline lookup yields CDR1 DFQATT and CDR2 SNEGSKA (reference sequence). V lost 7 bases, J lost 5 bases, and 3 bases stayed unmatched.

The chain is built from TRBV28 and TRBJ2-1; D may match TRBD1 or TRBD2 (6 bases each). V lost 6 bases and J lost 4, with 16 bases in between. The germline V gene encodes CDR1 MDHEN and CDR2 SYDVKM. This CDR3 region has 15 residues. In DNA form, the CDR3 reads TGTGCCAGCAGCCCTGGGGGGACACTATACAATGAGCAGTTCTTC. Encoded protein: CASSPGGTLYNEQFF.

V usage is TRBV28 and J usage is TRBJ1-1; TRBD1 is a possible D gene (5 bases). This CDR3 has 13 residues. V gave up 2 bases and J gave up 6 bases, with 10 bases separating them. The germline V gene has CDR1 MDHEN and CDR2 SYDVKM. The CDR3 is CASSLTGGAEAFF. For the CDR3, the DNA is TGTGCCAGCAGTTTAACCGGGGGTGCTGAAGCTTTCTTT.

The chain links TRBV4-3 to TRBJ1-2; D not resolved. CDR1 is LGHNA and CDR2 is YSLEER in the germline V gene. This CDR3 region has 11 residues. V dropped 0 bases and J dropped 9 bases, with 5 bases sitting between them. CDR3 amino acids: CASSQEQRYTF. CDR3 nucleotides: TGCGCCAGCAGCCAAGAACAGCGCTACACCTTC.

The V call is TRBV28, the J call TRBJ2-3; 7 bases align to TRBD1. Germline lookup yields CDR1 MDHEN and CDR2 SYDVKM. The CDR3 totals 17 residues. Unmatched junction bases numbered 13, after V lost 5 bases and J lost 2 bases. For the CDR3, the DNA is TGTGCCAGCAGTAAGAGAGGGGGCGCCTACCTCACAGATACGCAGTATTTT. Translation: CASSKRGGAYLTDTQYF.

V and J are TRBV5-1 and TRBJ2-1; the match to TRBD2 covers 7 bases. The trim removed 1 base at V and 0 bases at J, leaving 4 bases unmatched. The V gene's germline CDR1 is SGHRS and CDR2 YFSETQ. The CDR3 is made up of 16 amino acids. CDR3 residues: CASSLLGGNSYNEQFF. DNA of the CDR3: TGCGCCAGCAGCTTGTTGGGGGGGAACTCCTACAATGAGCAGTTCTTC.

This chain uses TRBV24-1 with TRBJ2-7; unclear D gene. The CDR3 spans 15 residues. Germline lookup yields CDR1 KGHDR and CDR2 SFDVKD. V shed 2 bases and J shed 5 bases, with 15 bases lying between them. CDR3 DNA: TGTGCCACCAGTGATTCGGACGGACGGTTGAACGAGCAGTACTTC. It yields the protein CATSDSDGRLNEQYF.

V is TRBV19 and J is TRBJ2-1, with D perhaps TRBD2 (5 bases). Trimming removed 7 bases from V and 2 bases from J, with 21 bases in between. The CDR3 loop spans 17 amino acids. Germline CDR1 is LNHDA and CDR2 is SQIVND (reference sequence). The CDR3 coding sequence is TGTGCCAGTAATGCGATGCAAACTAGTCCCCCCTACAATGAGCAGTTCTTC. Translation: CASNAMQTSPPYNEQFF.

CDR3 residues: CAISESTGRTEAFF. The CDR3 DNA sequence: TGTGCCATCAGTGAGTCGACTGGGAGAACTGAAGCTTTCTTT. The gene calls are TRBV10-3 and TRBJ1-1; D uncertain. V lost 0 bases and J 5 bases, leaving 10 bases between the germline ends. Germline V gene lookup returns CDR1 ENHRY and CDR2 SYGVKD. The CDR3 has 14 amino acids.

The CDR3 loop is CASSQHTSASGGYTF. The CDR3 nucleotides read TGTGCCAGCAGCCAACATACGTCGGCGTCGGGTGGCTACACCTTC. This chain uses TRBV3-1 (or the pseudogene TRBV3-2) with TRBJ1-2, with D hard to call. The germline V gene has CDR1 LGHDT and CDR2 YNNKEL (reference sequence). Trimming removed 2 bases at V and 7 bases at J, with 17 bases between. This CDR3 is built from 15 residues.

This clone was observed a few times. The CDR3 is CASSSTGSNQPQHF. The CDR3 DNA reads as TGTGCCAGCAGCTCGACAGGGAGCAATCAGCCCCAGCATTTT. The chain carries TRBV7-9 and TRBJ1-5, with 7 bases that match TRBD1. Per the germline V gene, CDR1 is SEHNR and CDR2 is FQNEAQ (reference sequence). The CDR3 runs 14 residues. V lost 4 bases, J lost 1 base, and 1 base stayed unmatched.

The genes are TRBV5-4 and TRBJ2-2; D might be TRBD1 or TRBD2, each matching 6 bases. Germline assignment: CDR1 SGHNT and CDR2 YYREEE (reference sequence). The CDR3 sequence is 17 residues long. The V end lost 4 bases, the J end lost 4 bases, and 20 bases lay between the germline ends. CDR3 in DNA: TGTGCCAGCAGCCCTCCTCCCAAGGGGGGAGCCACCGGGGAGCTGTTTTTT. It is translated as CASSPPPKGGATGELFF.

The V gene is TRBV4-1, the J gene TRBJ1-1; tentatively, D is TRBD1 (5 bases). Germline V lookup: CDR1 MGHRA, CDR2 YSYEKL. Trimming removed 0 bases at V and 5 bases at J, with 13 bases between. CDR3 length equals 15 residues. In nucleotides, the CDR3 is TGCGCCAGCAGCCAAGAGGGGGTGATGAGGACTGAAGCTTTCTTT. Translating gives CASSQEGVMRTEAFF.

The V gene is TRBV5-1, the J gene TRBJ2-7, with TRBD1 as a possible D gene (6 bases). The CDR3 is made up of 14 amino acids. The V and J ends lost 4 bases and 0 bases respectively, with 11 bases between them. CDR1 and CDR2 (germline): SGHRS, YFSETQ. This CDR3 reads CASSPGTISYEQYF. The CDR3 nucleotides are TGCGCCAGCAGCCCCGGGACAATCTCCTACGAGCAGTACTTC.

V and J are TRBV12-3 or TRBV12-4 and TRBJ1-1, with a tentative D call TRBD1 (5 bases). Trimming left V 6 bases short and J 4 bases short, with 9 bases between. The CDR3 has 12 amino acids. CDR3: CASSQGGTEAFF. The CDR3 bases are TGTGCCAGCAGCCAGGGAGGCACTGAAGCTTTCTTT.